What follows are 28 T cell receptor beta chains derived from one specimen sequenced in a study of cytomegalovirus exposure and HLA in healthy donors. PCR employed 60 Vbeta and 13 Jbeta primers. Sequencing used immunoSEQ multiplex PCR; TCRdb keeps in-frame clones, though not all of them. The table records approximately 120,000 clones, about 80% of them present only once. The material sequenced was PBMCs. All receptors derive from a man younger than 40 in good health and CMV-seropositive.

The CDR3, as DNA: TGTGCCAGCAGCTTAGATACATACGAGCAGTACTTC. Its protein product is CASSLDTYEQYF. This chain links TRBV11-2 with TRBJ2-7; the D is unclear. Germline-derived CDR1 and CDR2 are SGHAT and FQNNGV. The germline V and J ends were trimmed by 0 bases and 4 bases, with 4 bases remaining between them. The CDR3 consists of 12 residues. Combining the CDR3 with reference TRBV11-2 and TRBJ2-7 gives the whole variable domain EAGVAQSPRYKIIEKRQSVAFWCNPISGHATLYWYQQILGQGPKLLIQFQNNGVVDDSQLPKDRFSAERLKGVDSTLKIQPAKLEDSAVYLCASSLDTYEQYFGPGTRLTVT.

The chain carries TRBV5-6 and TRBJ2-3; 7 positions match TRBD1. The CDR3 loop spans 16 amino acids. J gave up 3 bases and V 4 bases, and 11 bases lay outside the gene matches. Per the germline V gene, CDR1 is SGHDT and CDR2 is YYEEEE. The CDR3 DNA follows: TGTGCCAGCAGCCTACAGACAGGGTTATTAACAGATACGCAGTATTTT. The encoded protein is CASSLQTGLLTDTQYF.

The J gene is TRBJ2-4, the V gene TRBV19, with D perhaps TRBD1 (6 bases). This CDR3 comprises 13 residues. Germline CDR1 is LNHDA and CDR2 is SQIVND (reference sequence). Trimming stripped 8 bases from V and 6 bases from J, with 14 bases between. CDR3 in amino acids: CASGDTRVNIQYF. CDR3 coding DNA: TGTGCCAGTGGGGACACCAGGGTAAACATTCAGTACTTC.

This chain connects TRBV7-6 to TRBJ2-2, with D perhaps matching TRBD2 (5 bases). CDR1 and CDR2 (germline): SGHVS, FNYEAQ. The V end was cut by 0 bases, the J end by 2 bases, with 10 bases between. CDR3 size: 16 residues. Written as DNA, the CDR3 is TGTGCCAGCAGCTTAGCGTCTAGCTCCAACACCGGGGAGCTGTTTTTT. It specifies CASSLASSSNTGELFF.

The V call is TRBV5-1, the J call TRBJ2-5; 8 positions agree with TRBD1. The germline V gene has CDR1 SGHRS and CDR2 YFSETQ. This CDR3 has 13 amino acids. V dropped 4 bases and J dropped 6; count of bases not matched to a gene: 5. Written as DNA, the CDR3 is TGCGCCAGCAGCACGACAGGGGCCCAGACCCAGTACTTC. It yields the protein CASSTTGAQTQYF.

CDR3 sequence: CASSLWTGDEAFF. The DNA of the CDR3 is TGTGCCAGCAGTTTGTGGACAGGGGATGAAGCTTTCTTT. The chain employs TRBV28 and TRBJ1-1, with 9 bases matching TRBD1. V dropped 3 bases and J dropped 7; count of bases not matched to a gene: 3. Germline CDR1 is MDHEN and CDR2 is SYDVKM. The CDR3 loop spans 13 amino acids. Supplemented by reference TRBV28 and TRBJ1-1, the full variable domain reads DVKVTQSSRYLVKRTGEKVFLECVQDMDHENMFWYRQDPGLGLRLIYFSYDVKMKEKGDIPEGYSVSREKKERFSLILESASTNQTSMYLCASSLWTGDEAFFGQGTRLTVV.

The V call is TRBV29-1, the J call TRBJ2-3; TRBD2 might be the D (6 bases). Per the germline V gene, CDR1 is SQVTM and CDR2 is ANQGSEA. Trimming left V 3 bases short and J 9 bases short, with 25 bases between. CDR3 size: 16 residues. The CDR3 coding sequence is TGCAGCGTTGAGTCTTTTACGGGGGAGAAAACCGGGACGCAGTATTTT. Translating gives CSVESFTGEKTGTQYF.

V is TRBV10-3 and J is TRBJ1-6; tentatively, D is TRBD1 (6 bases). The V and J ends lost 3 bases and 8 bases respectively, with 11 bases between them. The germline V gene encodes CDR1 ENHRY and CDR2 SYGVKD. The CDR3 has 14 amino acids. The chain's CDR3 is CAISDDRTDSPLHF. The CDR3 DNA is TGTGCCATCAGTGACGACAGGACTGATTCACCCCTCCACTTT.

J is TRBJ1-4 and V is TRBV7-9; 7 nucleotides match TRBD1. The V gene's germline CDR1 is SEHNR and CDR2 FQNEAQ (reference sequence). Trimming cost V 4 bases and J 4 bases; bases outside gene matches: 3. The CDR3 length is 14 residues. The CDR3 protein is CASSYTGVNEKLFF. Written as DNA, the CDR3 is TGTGCCAGCAGCTACACAGGGGTTAATGAAAAACTGTTTTTT.

V gene TRBV7-6 combines with J gene TRBJ2-7; D is uncertain. CDR1 and CDR2 (germline): SGHVS, FNYEAQ. The CDR3 spans 13 residues. V was trimmed by 1 base and J by 6 bases, leaving 10 bases between them. CDR3 residues: CASSLESWAEQYF. The CDR3 nucleotides are TGTGCCAGCAGCTTAGAGTCCTGGGCCGAGCAGTACTTC.

This chain uses TRBV6-1 with TRBJ1-1, with 7 bases fitting TRBD1. Per germline, CDR1 MNHNS and CDR2 SASEGT. This CDR3 has 15 amino acids. V lost 5 bases, J lost 1 base, and 7 bases stayed unmatched. The CDR3 loop reads CASSRQGRGNTEAFF. As DNA, the CDR3 is TGTGCCAGCAGTCGACAGGGCAGGGGGAACACTGAAGCTTTCTTT.

This chain links TRBV4-1 with TRBJ2-1; a weak D match, TRBD2 (5 bases). The V and J ends lost 2 bases and 8 bases respectively, with 10 bases between them. The CDR3 runs 13 residues. CDR1 and CDR2 (germline): MGHRA, YSYEKL. The CDR3 loop is CASSQTAGDEQFF. The CDR3, as DNA: TGCGCCAGCAGCCAAACAGCCGGGGATGAGCAGTTCTTC.

The chain combines TRBV6-5 with TRBJ1-5; perhaps TRBD1 as D (6 bases). The CDR3 has 14 residues. CDR1 and CDR2 from the germline V gene are MNHEY and SVGAGI. V lost 4 bases and J lost 4, with 11 bases in between. The CDR3 coding sequence is TGTGCCAGCAGTTGGACAGTGGATAATCAGCCCCAGCATTTT. Translation: CASSWTVDNQPQHF.

The V and J genes are TRBV7-9 and TRBJ1-2; no definite D call. The CDR3 is 13 residues long. V lost 1 base and J 7 bases, leaving 10 bases between the germline ends. CDR1 is SEHNR and CDR2 is FQNEAQ in the germline V gene (reference sequence). CDR3 nucleotides: TGTGCCAGCAGCTTAGGAGGGAGTGGTGGCTACACCTTC. Protein: CASSLGGSGGYTF.

The chain employs TRBV7-2 and TRBJ2-7; tentative D call: TRBD2 (6 bases). In germline, CDR1 is SGHTA, CDR2 FQGNSA. With 0 bases removed from V and 2 bases from J, the gap between germline ends came to 14 bases. The CDR3 loop spans 16 amino acids. The CDR3 protein is CASSLATGLPTYEQYF. Here the CDR3 DNA reads TGTGCCAGCAGCTTAGCAACCGGACTACCCACCTACGAGCAGTACTTC.

The V and J genes are TRBV5-1 and TRBJ2-1; D remains ambiguous. CDR1 and CDR2 (germline): SGHRS, YFSETQ. V was shortened by 1 base and J by 4 bases, with 12 bases between the two germline ends. This CDR3 is 15 amino acids long. CDR3 coding DNA: TGCGCCAGCAGCTTGACCTCAATGAGTTACAATGAGCAGTTCTTC. Translated, it gives CASSLTSMSYNEQFF.

Only a few counts were recorded for this clone. The chain has TRBV6-6 and TRBJ1-2, with D maybe TRBD1 (6 bases). CDR3 size: 15 residues. Germline lookup yields CDR1 MNHNY and CDR2 SVGAGI (reference sequence). V lost 3 bases, J lost 8 bases, and 19 bases lay in between. CDR3 nucleotide sequence: TGTGCCAGCAGTTATGGTCCGGGGGGCGCGGAAGGCTACACCTTC. Protein product: CASSYGPGGAEGYTF.

The gene calls are TRBV4-1 and TRBJ1-5; maybe TRBD1 (5 bases). Trimming pared 1 base from V and 6 bases from J, leaving 13 bases between. Germline CDR1 and CDR2: MGHRA and YSYEKL. The CDR3 extends over 15 amino acids. The CDR3 DNA sequence: TGCGCCAGCAGCCAAGCCTCAGGGCCCCGTCAGCCCCAGCATTTT. This gives the protein CASSQASGPRQPQHF.

This rearrangement joins TRBV6-1 to TRBJ1-6; no clear D. Looked up from germline, CDR1 is MNHNS and CDR2 is SASEGT. V was clipped by 10 bases and J by 4 bases, with 11 bases between them. This CDR3 comprises 13 residues. CDR3 sequence (DNA): TGTGCCAACGGGGTCGAATATAATTCACCCCTCCACTTT. Translation gives CANGVEYNSPLHF.

V gene TRBV6-6 combines with J gene TRBJ1-6, with TRBD1 identical over 9 bases. CDR3 length: 15 amino acids. Trimming removed 6 bases from V and 7 bases from J; junction bases left unmatched: 7. Germline CDR1 MNHNY, CDR2 SVGAGI (reference sequence). This CDR3 is CASRPGTGLNSPLHF. The CDR3 DNA is TGTGCCAGCAGGCCCGGGACAGGGTTAAATTCACCCCTCCACTTT.

This clone appeared once. The chain uses TRBV19 and TRBJ1-1, with D perhaps TRBD1 (6 bases). Germline-derived CDR1 and CDR2 are LNHDA and SQIVND (reference sequence). The CDR3 loop spans 13 amino acids. V was cut by 10 bases and J by 3 bases, with 15 bases left in between. In DNA form, the CDR3 reads TGTGCCACCCGGGGGGGGGCACACACTGAAGCTTTCTTT. It specifies CATRGGAHTEAFF. Based on the CDR3 plus reference TRBV19 and TRBJ1-1, the full variable domain is DGGITQSPKYLFRKEGQNVTLSCEQNLNHDAMYWYRQDPGQGLRLIYYSQIVNDFQKGDIAEGYSVSREKKESFPLTVTSAQKNPTAFYLCATRGGAHTEAFFGQGTRLTVV.

V is TRBV21-1 and J is TRBJ2-1; TRBD1, the table's D call, lacks a check against the DNA. TRBV21-1 is a known pseudogene. This CDR3 is built from 12 residues. CDR3 sequence (DNA): TGTGCCAGCACCACAAGGGGGAATGAGCAGTTCTTC. It is translated as CASTTRGNEQFF.

The chain recombines TRBV30 with TRBJ1-3; D remains unclear. CDR3 length: 18 amino acids. V lost 2 bases and J lost 0, with 20 bases in between. Per germline, CDR1 GTSNPN and CDR2 SVGIG (reference sequence). This CDR3 is CAWSYVNNGFISGNTIYF. The CDR3 nucleotides read TGTGCCTGGAGTTACGTAAACAACGGGTTCATCTCTGGAAACACCATATATTTT.

This clone was detected only a few times. Other nucleotide sequences from this sample produce the same CDR3. The V call is TRBV27, the J call TRBJ2-2, with D possibly TRBD1 on 7 matching bases. The germline CDR1 and CDR2 sequences are MNHEY and SMNVEV (reference sequence). The CDR3 sequence is 14 residues long. V gave up 5 bases and J gave up 7 bases, with 14 bases separating them. CDR3 nucleotides: TGTGCCAGCAGTGCGGGATGGACAGGCGGGGAGCTGTTTTTT. Translation: CASSAGWTGGELFF.

This rearrangement joins TRBV29-1 to TRBJ2-3, with D maybe TRBD1 (6 bases). This CDR3 comprises 13 residues. Germline V gene sequence: CDR1 SQVTM, CDR2 ANQGSEA. The germline V and J ends were trimmed by 6 bases and 5 bases, with 15 bases remaining between them. In nucleotides, the CDR3 is TGCAGCGTGTCGGTGGCAGGGGAAGATACGCAGTATTTT. It yields the protein CSVSVAGEDTQYF.

This clone came up a few times. The gene calls are TRBV28 and TRBJ2-1; 9 bases match TRBD1. The V gene end was trimmed by 6 bases and the J gene end by 7 bases; junction bases not matched to a gene: 10. CDR3 length equals 15 residues. Germline V lookup: CDR1 MDHEN, CDR2 SYDVKM. The CDR3 region has the DNA TGTGCCAGCAGCTTACCTGGGACAGGGTGGAATGAGCAGTTCTTC. As protein: CASSLPGTGWNEQFF.

The V and J genes are TRBV6-5 and TRBJ1-3; D unclear. Germline lookup yields CDR1 MNHEY and CDR2 SVGAGI. V lost 4 bases to trimming and J lost 0 bases, with 7 bases between them. There are 14 residues in the CDR3. The CDR3 DNA reads as TGTGCCAGCAGTTTTGCAGGCTCTGGAAACACCATATATTTT. Translated: CASSFAGSGNTIYF.

CDR3 in amino acids: CASSPHGGGTDEKLFF. CDR3 nucleotide sequence: TGTGCCAGCAGCCCCCACGGAGGGGGCACGGATGAAAAACTGTTTTTT. This sequence joins TRBV7-2 and TRBJ1-4; 7 bases align to TRBD1. CDR1 is SGHTA and CDR2 is FQGNSA in the germline V gene. V shed 5 bases, J shed 6 bases, and the junction held 12 bases outside the gene matches. The CDR3 sequence is 16 residues long. Drawing the rest from reference TRBV7-2 and TRBJ1-4, the complete variable domain is GAGVSQSPSNKVTEKGKDVELRCDPISGHTALYWYRQSLGQGLEFLIYFQGNSAPDKSGLPSDRFSAERTGGSVSTLTIQRTQQEDSAVYLCASSPHGGGTDEKLFFGSGTQLSVL.